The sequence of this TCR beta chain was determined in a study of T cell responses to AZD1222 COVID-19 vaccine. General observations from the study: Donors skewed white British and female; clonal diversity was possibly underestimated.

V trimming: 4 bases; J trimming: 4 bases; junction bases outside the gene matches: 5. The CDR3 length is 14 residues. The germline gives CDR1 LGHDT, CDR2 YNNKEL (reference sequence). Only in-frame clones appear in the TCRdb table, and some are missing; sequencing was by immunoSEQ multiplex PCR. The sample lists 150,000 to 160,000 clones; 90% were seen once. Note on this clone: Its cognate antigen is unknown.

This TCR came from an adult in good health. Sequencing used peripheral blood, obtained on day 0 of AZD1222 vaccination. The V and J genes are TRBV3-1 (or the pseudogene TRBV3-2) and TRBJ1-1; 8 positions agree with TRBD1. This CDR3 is CASSLSRGLTEAFF. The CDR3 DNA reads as TGTGCCAGCAGCCTCTCCAGGGGGCTCACTGAAGCTTTCTTT.